This T cell receptor (beta chain) was recovered during a study of CD8 T cells in ankylosing spondylitis. This CDR3 contains 14 residues. CDR1 and CDR2 (germline): LNHNV, YYDKDF (reference sequence). V was pared by 1 base and J by 6 bases, with 9 bases between. Broader study findings: Earlier literature documents some of the motif variants in reactive arthritis synovial fluid and blood. Characteristic, it appeared, of ankylosing spondylitis blood was a TCR beta motif of 7 or 8 highly homologous variants. CD8+ by phenotype, disease-linked clones were relatively rare in peripheral blood. Enrichment of disease-linked clones was reportedly significant in matched ankylosing spondylitis synovial fluid.

Quantitative molecular-barcoded 5'-RACE generated the TCR beta libraries. TCRdb passed the 5' RACE reads through MiXCR, listing each CDR3 protein once. Seen here are approximately 520,000 distinct CDR3 sequences, under 5.5% observed once, and the top ten hold under 4.5%. This clonotype was picked up many times. Its specificity is unknown. Sequencing used blood, either unsorted or a sorted T cell fraction (not recorded which). The clonotype was recovered from a male donor with ankylosing spondylitis. The genes are TRBV15 and TRBJ2-2; D is undetermined. CDR3 region: CATSRAGYAGELFF. For the CDR3, the DNA is TGTGCCACCAGCAGAGCTGGGTACGCCGGGGAGCTGTTTTTT.